The sequence of this T cell receptor beta chain was determined in a study of OX40 agonist ivuxolimab in advanced cancers. At the level of the study: Administration of intravenous ivuxolimab to patients occurred every 2 weeks at 0.01 to 10 mg/kg. Patients were roughly 83% male with ages about 23 to 90, mean about 65.

General study results and limits: More expanded clones were found, on average, in CD8+ than in CD4+ T cells. Among the least clonally expanded were partial responders at 0.1-3.0 mg/kg.

To note about this clone: Its target is not known.

The CDR3 spans 13 residues. Per the germline V gene, CDR1 is MDHEN and CDR2 is SYDVKM. This table comes from immunoSEQ multiplex PCR, and its TCRdb copy is limited to in-frame clones, with some not included. The sample yields 65,000 to 70,000 clones, 80% to 85% seen once. This sequence was found in an adult with an advanced solid tumor such as melanoma, head and neck, liver or kidney cancer. The chain employs TRBV28 and TRBJ2-1, with 8 bases that match TRBD1. This specimen was CD4+ or CD8+ T cells sorted from blood, taken in a trial of the OX40 agonist ivuxolimab. CDR3 sequence: CVARGQVRDEQFF. CDR3 coding DNA: TGTGTCGCCCGGGGACAGGTAAGGGATGAGCAGTTCTTC.